The following is a T cell receptor (beta chain) sequence with its context. Its matching antigen is unknown. The sample belongs to a study of siplizumab effects on memory and regulatory T cells. Study-wide points: Confirmation that proliferating Tregs from siplizumab cultures had suppressive function was not obtained. Siplizumab significantly reduced alloreactive sequences traceable to unstimulated CD4+ memory cells.

The assay was immunoSEQ multiplex PCR, and TCRdb's table has in-frame clones only and misses some. The sample holds some 100,000 clones; about 91% are singletons and the top ten take around 2.6%. The germline gives CDR1 MGHRA, CDR2 YSYEKL. Unmatched junction bases numbered 9, after V lost 3 bases and J lost 6 bases. The CDR3 contains 15 residues. The receptor was isolated from a human donor in good health. Some clones in this sample may be carry-over from other donors' samples. The sample consisted of CD4+ T cells sorted from blood. The chain links TRBV4-1 to TRBJ1-2, with 8 bases fitting TRBD1. The CDR3 loop reads CASSQQSGQVDGYTF. Here the CDR3 DNA reads TGCGCCAGCAGCCAGCAATCGGGACAGGTGGATGGCTACACCTTC.